The 25 T cell receptor beta chains reported below all come from one sample, sequenced in a study of blood T cell repertoires in COVID-19. TCRdb keeps only in-frame clones here, not all; method: immunoSEQ multiplex PCR. The sample lists about 160,000 clones; 80% to 85% were seen once. What was sequenced was PBMCs or T cells enriched from blood (not recorded which). The receptors stem from a woman in her fifties or sixties who had recovered from COVID-19.

The V call is TRBV4-2, the J call TRBJ1-2, with a weak D call TRBD1 (6 bases). Trimming stripped 0 bases from V and 0 bases from J, with 17 bases between. CDR1 is LGHNA and CDR2 is YNFKEQ in the germline V gene. The CDR3 has 18 residues. The CDR3 loop reads CASSQEADSLAANYGYTF. The CDR3 DNA reads TGTGCCAGCAGCCAAGAAGCGGACAGTTTAGCCGCTAACTATGGCTACACCTTC.

The rearrangement uses TRBV3-1 (or the pseudogene TRBV3-2) and TRBJ1-2; D is undetermined. The CDR3 spans 14 residues. Between the trimmed V and J ends, which lost 1 base and 2 bases, there was a span of 8 bases. Germline V gene sequence: CDR1 LGHDT, CDR2 YNNKEL (reference sequence). The CDR3 coding sequence is TGTGCCAGCAGCCAAGTCCCAGGAAACTATGGCTACACCTTC. The encoded protein is CASSQVPGNYGYTF.

V is TRBV6-5 and J is TRBJ1-4, with TRBD1 matching 7 bases. CDR3 length: 14 amino acids. Germline CDR1 MNHEY, CDR2 SVGAGI. The V gene end was trimmed by 8 bases and the J gene end by 1 base; junction bases not matched to a gene: 4. In nucleotides, the CDR3 is TGTGCCAGCGGTTGGGACAGAACTAATGAAAAACTGTTTTTT. It encodes CASGWDRTNEKLFF.

This chain joins TRBV14 and TRBJ2-5, with 10 bases matching TRBD1. The V segment lost 2 bases and the J segment 6 bases; nucleotides outside the gene matches: 9. CDR1 is SGHDN and CDR2 is FVKESK in the germline V gene. This CDR3 region has 16 residues. CDR3 DNA: TGTGCCAGCAGCCAACCCGGGACAGGGGTCTTAAAGACCCAGTACTTC. Protein product: CASSQPGTGVLKTQYF.

The CDR3 is CASSPRPRGRGNEQFF. The CDR3, as DNA: TGTGCCAGCAGTCCCCGGCCCAGGGGCCGAGGCAATGAGCAGTTCTTC. The V and J genes are TRBV28 and TRBJ2-1; the D gene is possibly TRBD1 (6 bases). Trimming pared 5 bases from V and 6 bases from J, leaving 20 bases between. Germline-derived CDR1 and CDR2 are MDHEN and SYDVKM. The CDR3 contains 16 residues.

This chain links TRBV19 with TRBJ1-5, with D possibly being TRBD1 (6 bases). This CDR3 has 16 residues. V was pared by 5 bases and J by 0 bases, with 14 bases between. Germline CDR1 reads LNHDA; CDR2 reads SQIVND (reference sequence). The CDR3 DNA reads TGTGCCAGTAGTCAAGGGGGGGATAATAGCAATCAGCCCCAGCATTTT. Its translation is CASSQGGDNSNQPQHF.

This chain connects TRBV7-2 to TRBJ1-2; TRBD1 matches 9 bases. The V gene end was trimmed by 0 bases and the J gene end by 7 bases; junction bases not matched to a gene: 6. This CDR3 contains 15 residues. CDR1 is SGHTA, CDR2 FQGNSA, per germline. The chain's CDR3 is CASSLAPGQGPGYTF. The CDR3 DNA sequence: TGTGCCAGCAGCTTAGCACCGGGACAGGGACCTGGCTACACCTTC.

This clone was observed a single time. The J gene is TRBJ1-5, the V gene TRBV6-2 or TRBV6-3, with TRBD1 matching 7 bases. The germline V gene encodes CDR1 MNHEY and CDR2 SVGEGT. V lost 6 bases and J lost 4; bases outside the gene matches: 6. The CDR3 is made up of 14 amino acids. The DNA for the CDR3 is TGTGCCAGCAGCCCGGGACAGTTTAATCAGCCCCAGCATTTT. As protein: CASSPGQFNQPQHF.

The chain carries TRBV4-1 and TRBJ1-1, with TRBD1 as a possible D gene (5 bases). The CDR3 is 16 amino acids. CDR1 and CDR2 from the germline V gene are MGHRA and YSYEKL. Between the trimmed V and J ends, which lost 0 bases and 7 bases, there was a span of 18 bases. The CDR3 here is CASSQDPAQAFYEAFF. DNA for the CDR3: TGCGCCAGCAGCCAAGACCCGGCACAGGCATTCTATGAAGCTTTCTTT.

This clone is a singleton in its sample. V is TRBV4-2 and J is TRBJ1-1; D call uncertain. CDR1 is LGHNA and CDR2 is YNFKEQ in the germline V gene. The CDR3 has 15 amino acids. The germline V and J ends were trimmed by 0 bases and 6 bases, with 14 bases remaining between them. CDR3 protein: CASSQDLRPGPEAFF. The CDR3 DNA reads as TGTGCCAGCAGCCAAGATTTGAGACCGGGTCCTGAAGCTTTCTTT.

The genes are TRBV7-2 and TRBJ2-1; TRBD2 matches 10 bases. In germline, CDR1 is SGHTA, CDR2 FQGNSA. This CDR3 region has 15 residues. V was clipped by 4 bases and J by 3 bases; unmatched bases: 3. For the CDR3, the DNA is TGTGCCAGCAGCTCCTGGACTAGCGGCTACAATGAGCAGTTCTTC. It codes for CASSSWTSGYNEQFF.

The chain recombines TRBV2 with TRBJ2-2, with D tentatively TRBD2 (6 bases). V lost 8 bases to trimming and J lost 8 bases, with 15 bases between them. This CDR3 comprises 13 residues. The V gene's germline CDR1 is SNHLY and CDR2 FYNNEI. This CDR3 is CASSLREKGELFF. CDR3 nucleotide sequence: TGTGCCAGCTCCCTCCGGGAGAAGGGGGAGCTGTTTTTT.

The gene calls are TRBV6-5 and TRBJ2-7; 8 bases line up with TRBD1. J was trimmed by 6 bases and V by 5 bases; bases with no gene match: 12. Germline V gene lookup returns CDR1 MNHEY and CDR2 SVGAGI. CDR3 length equals 15 residues. The CDR3 is CASSTTRGRLGEQYF. The CDR3, as DNA: TGTGCCAGCAGTACGACCAGGGGGCGGTTAGGCGAGCAGTACTTC.

Concerning this clone: The junction shows a germline mismatch at one end, possibly a read error. The chain carries TRBV7-7 and TRBJ1-3, with unresolved D. The CDR3 has 15 amino acids. The V gene's germline CDR1 is SSHAT and CDR2 FNYEAQ (reference sequence). The CDR3 sequence: CASSLVREAGNTIYF. In nucleotides, the CDR3 is TGTGCTAGCAGCTTAGTAAGGGAGGCTGGAAACACCATATATTTT.

This clone was seen a handful of times. This CDR3 reads CASSQFDSQETQYF. The CDR3 nucleotides read TGTGCCAGCAGCCAATTCGACTCCCAAGAGACCCAGTACTTC. The chain joins TRBV3-1 (or the pseudogene TRBV3-2) to TRBJ2-5; D is ambiguous. Germline assignment: CDR1 LGHDT and CDR2 YNNKEL (reference sequence). The CDR3 covers 14 residues. V shed 2 bases and J shed 1 base, with 8 bases lying between them.

This clone was observed a few times. CDR3 sequence: CATSRVLAGDTDTQYF. CDR3 nucleotides: TGTGCCACCAGCAGAGTGTTGGCAGGGGACACAGATACGCAGTATTTT. The chain links TRBV15 to TRBJ2-3, with D tentatively TRBD1 (6 bases). The V gene lost 1 base and the J gene lost 2 bases, with 13 bases spanning the gap. Germline-derived CDR1 and CDR2 are LNHNV and YYDKDF (reference sequence). The CDR3 has 16 amino acids.

This chain uses TRBV6-5 with TRBJ2-1; 9 bases fit TRBD2. Germline CDR1 is MNHEY and CDR2 is SVGAGI. Trimming took 10 bases from V and 4 from J; bases not matched to a gene: 8. The CDR3 runs to 14 residues. This chain's CDR3 is CAIKKAGGYNEQFF. The CDR3 DNA follows: TGTGCCATAAAGAAAGCGGGGGGTTACAATGAGCAGTTCTTC.

V is TRBV11-2 and J is TRBJ2-7, with 10 bases that match TRBD1. V shed 8 bases, J shed 5 bases, and the junction held 6 bases outside the gene matches. Germline-derived CDR1 and CDR2 are SGHAT and FQNNGV. This CDR3 is built from 13 residues. CDR3 bases: TGTGCCAGCGGCCGGGACAGGGGACACGAGCAGTACTTC. Protein: CASGRDRGHEQYF.

The chain carries TRBV12-3 or TRBV12-4 and TRBJ1-3, with a possible D match to TRBD1 (5 bases). Trimming took 2 bases from V and 8 from J, leaving 7 bases between them. The CDR3 runs 12 residues. CDR3 bases: TGTGCCAGCAGTTTACAGGGTCACACCATATATTTT. Its translation is CASSLQGHTIYF.

With regard to this clone: A much larger clonotype is one base distant, so this may be a read error. The chain uses TRBV6-5 and TRBJ1-6; TRBD1 aligns across 7 bases. Germline V lookup: CDR1 MNHEY, CDR2 SVGAGI. CDR3 length: 12 residues. J was trimmed by 8 bases and V by 6 bases; bases with no gene match: 1. DNA of the CDR3: TGTGCCAGCAGGACAGGGTATTCACCCCTCCACTTT. This encodes CASRTGYSPLHF.

This chain links TRBV11-2 with TRBJ1-1, with D tentatively TRBD1 (6 bases). The ends were cut back, 3 bases at V and 5 bases at J, with 16 bases in the middle. The V gene's germline CDR1 is SGHAT and CDR2 FQNNGV. The CDR3 sequence is 15 residues long. As DNA, the CDR3 is TGTGCCAGCAGCTTCCGCGGCAGGGGACGGACTGAAGCTTTCTTT. Its translation is CASSFRGRGRTEAFF.

In DNA, the CDR3 is TGTGCCATCCATGCCGGGACAGGGAAGAATCAGCCCCAGCATTTT. This gives the protein CAIHAGTGKNQPQHF. J is TRBJ1-5 and V is TRBV6-5; 9 bases line up with TRBD1. V was clipped by 10 bases and J by 4 bases; unmatched bases: 11. The CDR3 is made up of 15 amino acids. Germline V gene lookup returns CDR1 MNHEY and CDR2 SVGAGI.

V gene TRBV5-6 combines with J gene TRBJ1-5; no firm D call. Germline CDR1 reads SGHDT; CDR2 reads YYEEEE. The V gene lost 1 base and the J gene lost 7 bases, with 9 bases spanning the gap. This CDR3 contains 13 residues. The DNA for the CDR3 is TGTGCCAGCAGCTTGCAGGTTGGCCAGCCCCAGCATTTT. Translating it yields CASSLQVGQPQHF.

The chain links TRBV7-9 to TRBJ2-7, with D possibly matching TRBD1 (6 bases). Per the germline V gene, CDR1 is SEHNR and CDR2 is FQNEAQ (reference sequence). The germline V and J ends were trimmed by 0 bases and 6 bases, with 12 bases remaining between them. The CDR3 has 14 residues. CDR3 sequence: CASSLAPTGREQYF. The CDR3 coding sequence is TGTGCCAGCAGCTTAGCGCCAACAGGGCGCGAGCAGTACTTC.

The chain is built from TRBV19 and TRBJ2-3; a possible D gene is TRBD1 (6 bases). V dropped 4 bases and J dropped 5 bases, with 13 bases sitting between them. This CDR3 comprises 14 residues. Germline-derived CDR1 and CDR2 are LNHDA and SQIVND (reference sequence). The CDR3 DNA is TGTGCCAGTAGTAGGGGGCAGGAGGTAGATACGCAGTATTTT. Translation: CASSRGQEVDTQYF.